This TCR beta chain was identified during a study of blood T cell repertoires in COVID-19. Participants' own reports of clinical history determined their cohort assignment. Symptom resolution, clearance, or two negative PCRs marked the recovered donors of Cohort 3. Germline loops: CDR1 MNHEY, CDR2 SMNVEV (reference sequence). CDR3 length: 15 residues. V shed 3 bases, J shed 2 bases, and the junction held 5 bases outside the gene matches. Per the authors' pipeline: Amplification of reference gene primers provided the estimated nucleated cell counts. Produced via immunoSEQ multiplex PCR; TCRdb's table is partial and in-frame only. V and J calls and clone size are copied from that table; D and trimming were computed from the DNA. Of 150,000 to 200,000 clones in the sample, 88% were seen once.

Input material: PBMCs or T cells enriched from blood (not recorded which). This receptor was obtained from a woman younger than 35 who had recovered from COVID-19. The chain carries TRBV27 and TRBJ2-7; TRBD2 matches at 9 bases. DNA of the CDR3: TGTGCCAGCAGTTTTAGCGGGGGTGCTACCTACGAGCAGTACTTC. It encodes CASSFSGGATYEQYF.